This TCR beta chain was captured in a study of Tregs in tolerant kidney transplant recipients. Overall study findings and caveats: Tregs expanded with activated donor B cells seemed most donor-specific. This study did not directly address biological reproducibility. The small number of patients limits these findings pending further validation.

Unstimulated regulatory T cells (CD4+CD25+CD127-), CD4+CD25- non-regulatory cells, CD4 and CD8 cells were FACS-sorted from thawed PBMCs. This clone occurred once. Its antigen is undetermined. Germline CDR1 reads SEHNR; CDR2 reads FQNEAQ (reference sequence). The V gene lost 3 bases and the J gene lost 1 base, with 9 bases spanning the gap. CDR3 length: 15 residues. The table came from immunoSEQ multiplex PCR; TCRdb's copy has only in-frame clones and leaves some out. The sample holds 15,000 to 17,000 clones, 90% to 95% seen once. The TCR comes from a human donor in good health. The source material was CD8+ T cells from blood. The V and J genes are TRBV7-9 and TRBJ2-2, with D perhaps matching TRBD1 (6 bases). CDR3 bases: TGTGCCAGCAGCTTGTCGGGACAGAACACCGGGGAGCTGTTTTTT. This codes for CASSLSGQNTGELFF.